The next 14 T cell receptor beta chains were all read from a single sample in a study of blood T cell repertoires in COVID-19 (dated by TCRdb to between 2020 and 2021). The protocol used for the library was the immunoSEQ multiplex PCR assay. The table comes from immuneACCESS by way of TCRdb, which keeps in-frame sequences with V and J called. Part of the clones is missing from these tables; in studies checked, under half for an unresolved V gene and the rest for unknown reasons. The sample table contains about 190,000 clones; only one count was recorded for around 91% of them. Of the sample, 0.55% to 0.8% is held by the ten largest clones. What was sequenced was peripheral blood. These receptors were collected from a man between 50 and 59 years old with acute or convalescent COVID-19.

This rearrangement joins TRBV28 to TRBJ2-2; weak D call: TRBD2 (7 bases). Trimming took off 7 bases at V and 4 bases at J, with 16 bases between the two ends. The CDR3 runs 15 residues. CDR1 and CDR2 (germline): MDHEN, SYDVKM. In nucleotides, the CDR3 is TGTGCCAGCACCGCCGCGGGGGCCTTCACCGGGGAGCTGTTTTTT. Encoded protein: CASTAAGAFTGELFF.

This rearrangement joins TRBV2 to TRBJ2-5; TRBD2 matches 8 bases. Germline-derived CDR1 and CDR2 are SNHLY and FYNNEI. This CDR3 contains 16 residues. With V trimmed by 1 base and J by 2 bases, 6 bases remained unmatched. The CDR3 region is CASSEGWPSGQETQYF. CDR3 bases: TGTGCCAGCAGTGAAGGGTGGCCTAGCGGGCAAGAGACCCAGTACTTC.

CDR3 amino acids: CASSPQGRREAFF. DNA for the CDR3: TGTGCCAGCAGCCCTCAGGGCAGGCGTGAAGCTTTCTTT. The genes are TRBV6-2 or TRBV6-3 and TRBJ1-1, with D tentatively TRBD1 (5 bases). Germline CDR1 is MNHEY and CDR2 is SVGEGT. V gave up 6 bases and J gave up 7 bases, with 15 bases separating them. The CDR3 runs 13 residues.

This chain links TRBV5-1 with TRBJ2-7; TRBD2 agrees at 7 bases. The CDR3 has 16 amino acids. CDR1 and CDR2 (germline): SGHRS, YFSETQ. The V gene end was trimmed by 0 bases and the J gene end by 7 bases; junction bases not matched to a gene: 13. CDR3 DNA: TGCGCCAGCAGCTTGGGGGCCAGCGGGGCCGCGAGGGAGCAGTACGTC. Amino acid sequence: CASSLGASGAAREQYV.

This chain uses TRBV28 with TRBJ2-7; weak D call: TRBD2 (5 bases). Per the germline V gene, CDR1 is MDHEN and CDR2 is SYDVKM. The CDR3 consists of 11 residues. Deletions cut 10 bases from V and 5 bases from J, with 12 bases between. CDR3 coding DNA: TGTGCCATCGAGGGTTCCAACGAGCAGTACTTC. Its translation: CAIEGSNEQYF.

The CDR3 sequence is CASSSTNHGTAEETQYF. CDR3 bases: TGTGCCAGCAGCTCCACCAACCATGGAACAGCCGAAGAGACCCAGTACTTC. The chain has TRBV7-9 and TRBJ2-5; D unclear. The CDR3 spans 17 residues. V shed 4 bases and J shed 3 bases, with 21 bases lying between them. Per germline, CDR1 SEHNR and CDR2 FQNEAQ (reference sequence).

This chain uses TRBV9 with TRBJ2-3; 10 bases are shared with TRBD2. The germline V gene encodes CDR1 SGDLS and CDR2 YYNGEE. V dropped 0 bases and J dropped 6; count of bases not matched to a gene: 4. This CDR3 spans 15 amino acids. The CDR3 sequence: CASSVALSGRDTQYF. The CDR3 DNA reads TGTGCCAGCAGCGTAGCTCTTAGCGGGAGGGATACGCAGTATTTT.

The V and J genes are TRBV19 and TRBJ1-5; possible D gene TRBD1, 6 bases. V was clipped by 9 bases and J by 2 bases, with 20 bases between them. The CDR3 contains 16 residues. Germline V gene sequence: CDR1 LNHDA, CDR2 SQIVND (reference sequence). For the CDR3, the DNA is TGTGCCAGCGCCATCAAAACAGGGACGGGCAATCAGCCCCAGCATTTT. Protein product: CASAIKTGTGNQPQHF.

The chain links TRBV7-2 to TRBJ2-4; 9 bases are a match to TRBD2. The CDR3 sequence is 15 residues long. From germline, CDR1 is SGHTA and CDR2 FQGNSA. Unmatched junction bases numbered 7, after V lost 4 bases and J lost 6 bases. As DNA, the CDR3 is TGTGCCAGCAGCTCCCCCGGTAGCGGGGGAAACATTCAGTACTTC. Its translation: CASSSPGSGGNIQYF.

A few counts support this clone. The chain couples TRBV30 to TRBJ1-5; 12 bases line up with TRBD1. Germline V gene lookup returns CDR1 GTSNPN and CDR2 SVGIG (reference sequence). CDR3 size: 16 residues. V lost 2 bases, J lost 4 bases, and 6 bases stayed unmatched. CDR3 amino acids: CAWSRGQGARNQPQHF. The CDR3 DNA is TGTGCCTGGAGTCGGGGACAGGGGGCTAGGAATCAGCCCCAGCATTTT.

V usage is TRBV19 and J usage is TRBJ2-6; 8 positions agree with TRBD1. This CDR3 is 14 amino acids long. Germline V CDR1 and CDR2: LNHDA, SQIVND (reference sequence). The junction had 4 bases not matched to a gene; V was cut back by 10 bases and J by 2 bases. The CDR3 DNA sequence: TGTGCCACCTCGACAGGGGCTGGGGCCAACGTCCTGACTTTC. Translated: CATSTGAGANVLTF.

V is TRBV7-2 and J is TRBJ2-6, with 13 bases fitting TRBD2. CDR1 is SGHTA, CDR2 FQGNSA, per germline. The CDR3 sequence is 18 residues long. J was trimmed by 0 bases and V by 4 bases; bases with no gene match: 3. This chain's CDR3 is CASSSGTSGISGANVLTF. Here the CDR3 DNA reads TGTGCCAGCAGCTCGGGGACTAGCGGGATCTCTGGGGCCAACGTCCTGACTTTC.

This clone was detected only once. The rearrangement joins TRBV28 to TRBJ2-7, with 8 positions matching TRBD1. The V gene end was trimmed by 5 bases and the J gene end by 2 bases; junction bases not matched to a gene: 8. Germline-derived CDR1 and CDR2 are MDHEN and SYDVKM. The CDR3 has 15 amino acids. Written as DNA, the CDR3 is TGTGCCAGCAGTCCCGGACAGGGTGTCCCCTACGAGCAGTACTTC. Translating it yields CASSPGQGVPYEQYF.

The chain employs TRBV7-9 and TRBJ1-2; TRBD1 agrees at 8 bases. Germline-derived CDR1 and CDR2 are SEHNR and FQNEAQ (reference sequence). The CDR3 contains 16 residues. V shed 0 bases and J 6 bases; nucleotides not matched to a gene: 9. The DNA of the CDR3 is TGTGCCAGCAGCTTAGCGGGCGTCTCAGGGGGCAATGGCTACACCTTC. It is translated as CASSLAGVSGGNGYTF.